The rows below give T cell receptor beta chains drawn from one sample of a study of blood T cell repertoires in COVID-19. Repertoires were generated with immunoSEQ multiplex PCR, while TCRdb's copy carries only in-frame clones and drops some. The repertoire holds roughly 370,000 clones, with 87% as singletons. The source material was PBMCs or T cells enriched from blood (not recorded which). The receptors were sampled from a woman aged 50 to 60 who had recovered from COVID-19. Both conserved end residues are part of each CDR3.

j_call | v_call | cdr3_aa
TRBJ1-4 | TRBV4-1 | CASSPTGQDNEKLFF
TRBJ1-5 | TRBV28 | CASSLQGTFNQPQHF
TRBJ1-4 | TRBV19 | CASSKWEGTNEKLFF
TRBJ2-6 | TRBV10-3 | CAISESWGGGSVANVLTF
TRBJ1-3 | TRBV7-8 | CASSLEAPSGNTIYF
TRBJ2-3 | TRBV7-2 | CASSLALAGRSTDTQYF
TRBJ1-2 | TRBV7-9 | CASSPGVPGYTF
TRBJ1-5 | TRBV4-1 | CASSQDSSFRQPQHF
TRBJ2-5 | TRBV28 | CAITQGTIETQYF
TRBJ1-1 | TRBV12-3/TRBV12-4 | CASTYPGTEAFF
TRBJ2-5 | TRBV15 | CATSTDLQGRETQYF
TRBJ2-5 | TRBV6-1 | CASSERDRGRETQYF
TRBJ2-1 | TRBV27 | CASSQLRDIRNNEQFF
TRBJ2-2 | TRBV7-2 | CASSLVPLAGTGELFF
TRBJ2-7 | TRBV28 | CASSPGKGLTNEQYF
TRBJ2-2 | TRBV10-2 | CASRDTHTGELFF
TRBJ2-1 | TRBV5-6 | CASRGLSQLFF
TRBJ1-2 | TRBV27 | CASSLSGGKNYGYTF
TRBJ1-2 | TRBV10-3 | CAASEGPKINYGYTF
TRBJ2-5 | TRBV6-5 | CASTPLGDTRTQYF
TRBJ2-5 | TRBV27 | CASSFLGGLQETQYF
TRBJ2-7 | TRBV6-5 | CASSYSRGSYEQYF
TRBJ1-5 | TRBV6-2/TRBV6-3 | CASSRLRDRGFSQPQHF
TRBJ1-2 | TRBV30 | CAWSVLWGVANYGYTF
TRBJ1-5 | TRBV2 | CASSNYLAPGQVFRNQPQHF
TRBJ1-1 | TRBV2 | CASRGDSWNTEAFF
TRBJ1-2 | TRBV6-1 | CASSEERRYGYTF
TRBJ1-1 | TRBV19 | CASSIDRQVGNTEAFF
TRBJ2-7 | TRBV5-4 | CASSIRGGDEQYF
TRBJ2-4 | TRBV6-5 | CASSSQGAAKNIQYF
TRBJ1-2 | TRBV7-2 | CASSEPPSSYGYTF
TRBJ1-3 | TRBV7-9 | CASSITGTGNTIYF
TRBJ1-2 | TRBV19 | CASSEGAGRHYGYTF
TRBJ1-2 | TRBV19 | CASSIAQAPGGYTF
TRBJ2-7 | TRBV28 | CATNSGGTGEQYF
TRBJ2-3 | TRBV7-2 | CASSLLTSGGGSTDTQYF
TRBJ1-5 | TRBV19 | CASSIWRVTGNQPQHF
TRBJ2-7 | TRBV4-3 | CASSHQAGRYEQYF
TRBJ1-5 | TRBV24-1 | CATSGRTGKSNQPQHF
TRBJ2-7 | TRBV27 | CASSTGYEQYF
TRBJ1-5 | TRBV27 | CASSPKPARAGNQPQHF
TRBJ2-1 | TRBV7-2 | CASSLESGGPYNEQFF
TRBJ2-3 | TRBV7-3 | CASSLIIGGDTQYF
TRBJ1-5 | TRBV5-6 | CASSFQGFYQPQHF
TRBJ1-1 | TRBV6-5 | CASSYGDREITKAFF
TRBJ1-5 | TRBV30 | CAWSVDKGRGQPQHF
TRBJ2-5 | TRBV5-1 | CASSGGTGVETQYF
TRBJ1-3 | TRBV5-4 | CATEGDGNTIYF
TRBJ1-5 | TRBV2 | CASSDDRVNQPQHF
TRBJ1-1 | TRBV27 | CASSFQWGGSTEAFF
TRBJ2-5 | TRBV6-1 | CASRETYRGDQETQYF
TRBJ1-5 | TRBV7-2 | CASSPNRVVRSNQPQHF
TRBJ1-2 | TRBV9 | CASSRGMLDYGYTF
TRBJ2-7 | TRBV7-6 | CASSPGTATYEQYF
TRBJ1-1 | TRBV7-9 | CASSTGMDRGRYTEAFF
TRBJ1-2 | TRBV7-2 | CASSLASGGGEYGYTF
TRBJ1-6 | TRBV6-5 | CASSYWGTYDNSPLHF
TRBJ2-3 | TRBV6-2/TRBV6-3 | CASSYRVAGADPYTDTQYF